The clone carrying this TCR beta chain has more than one count but fewer than ten. The data derive from a study of T-cell memory formation after mild COVID-19. The CDR3 consists of 16 residues. The V and J ends lost 4 bases and 3 bases, in that order; junction bases with no gene match: 5. Germline V gene lookup returns CDR1 SGHRS and CDR2 YFSETQ. MiXCR, applied by TCRdb to the 5' RACE reads, yields one record per CDR3 protein. This table holds about 270,000 distinct CDR3 sequences, over 15% found once. Sample: PBMCs or a T cell subset sorted from them (not recorded which). The gene calls are TRBV5-1 and TRBJ2-3; 13 nucleotides align to TRBD2. This receptor was taken from a man younger than 30 who had mild COVID-19 (a few samples of this study predate the infection). Cell type and time point are not known. CDR3 protein: CASSVGGLAGTDTQYF. As DNA, the CDR3 is TGCGCCAGCAGCGTGGGGGGACTAGCGGGGACAGATACGCAGTATTTT.